The rows below give T cell receptor beta chains drawn from one sample of a study of CXCR4 blockade with PD-1 therapy in pancreatic cancer. Data came from immunoSEQ multiplex PCR; TCRdb stores just in-frame clones and leaves some out. The data contain under 20,000 clones, approximately 68% of them singletons. The sequenced sample was tumor tissue. Receptor source: a human donor with pancreatic ductal adenocarcinoma. CDR3s include the opening cysteine and the closing phenylalanine or tryptophan. D genes are given only for firm matches. Expanded clones are given a class, and other clones once, few, many or no size at all.

.,TRBJ1-1,.,TRBV28,TGTGCCAGCAGTCCATCGACAGGCACCAACACTGAAGCTTTCTTT,CASSPSTGTNTEAFF
.,TRBJ1-1,.,TRBV28,TGTGCCAGCTCAGGGTTTGGATGGAGCACTGAAGCTTTCTTT,CASSGFGWSTEAFF
TRBD2,TRBJ2-1,.,TRBV19,TGTGCCAGTAGTTTCTCCCACCCGACTAGCGGGGTAGATCGGTCCTACAATGAGCAGTTCTTC,CASSFSHPTSGVDRSYNEQFF
TRBD1,TRBJ1-2,few,TRBV19,TGTGCCAGTAGTATAGTTGGCAGGGGGAACTCGGGCTATGGCTACACCTTC,CASSIVGRGNSGYGYTF
.,TRBJ1-6,.,TRBV18,TGTGCCAGCTCACCAGGGTGGAGAGGCTCCTATAATTCACCCCTCCACTTT,CASSPGWRGSYNSPLHF
.,TRBJ1-6,.,TRBV28,TGTGCCAGCAGTATGACAGCCGATTCACCCCTCCACTTT,CASSMTADSPLHF
TRBD1,TRBJ2-1,once,TRBV29-1,TGCAGCGTTGAATCTACAGGGGGGTATGAGCAGTTCTTC,CSVESTGGYEQFF
TRBD2,TRBJ2-1,.,TRBV19,TGTGCCAGTAGTGATAGCGGGAGGACGAGCTCCTACAATGAGCAGTTCTTC,CASSDSGRTSSYNEQFF
.,TRBJ1-1,.,TRBV9,TGTGCCAGCAGCGTAGGGATGACGTCAGTGAACACTGAAGCTTTCTTT,CASSVGMTSVNTEAFF
.,TRBJ2-2,.,TRBV5-1,TGCGCCAGCAGCATGACCGGGACACCCAGGACCGGGGAGCTGTTTTTT,CASSMTGTPRTGELFF
.,TRBJ1-4,.,TRBV28,TGTGCCAGCAGTACTCGAGGACTGACTAATGAAAAACTGTTTTTT,CASSTRGLTNEKLFF
TRBD2,TRBJ2-5,.,TRBV30,TGTGCCTGGTCACTAGCGGGAGTAGAGACCCAGTACTTC,CAWSLAGVETQYF
.,TRBJ1-1,.,TRBV7-2,TGTGCCAGCAGCTTAGGGTGGAACACTGAAGCTTTCTTT,CASSLGWNTEAFF
.,TRBJ2-7,.,TRBV18,TGTGCCAGCTCGGCACGCCGTTACGAGCAGTACTTC,CASSARRYEQYF
.,TRBJ2-2,.,TRBV19,TGTGCCAGTACCCCTTCACGGGGTGGGGTAGCCGCGAACACCGGGGAGCTGTTTTTT,CASTPSRGGVAANTGELFF
TRBD1,TRBJ2-1,.,TRBV19,TGTGCCAGTAGTCCCCGTACAGGGGATGAGCAGTTCTTC,CASSPRTGDEQFF
.,TRBJ2-1,.,TRBV18,TGTGCCAGCTCACCAAGCTTTTCCGACATTTACAATGAGCAGTTCTTC,CASSPSFSDIYNEQFF